The 11 T cell receptor beta chains below were found in one sample sequenced in a study of T cells in women clearing cervical HPV infection. TCRdb's table, derived via immunoSEQ multiplex PCR, lists solely in-frame clones and lacks some. This sample's clone table lists under 40,000 clones. The sequenced material came from blood buffy coat. Receptor source: a woman between 18 and 70 years old with a cervical HPV16 infection that either progressed to CIN3+ or cleared (not recorded which).

As for this clone: From the germline J gene comes the end of the CDR3, since the read stops 3 residues before it. The chain employs TRBV19 and TRBJ1-2; 10 nucleotides line up with TRBD1. The CDR3 contains 15 residues. Germline-derived CDR1 and CDR2 are LNHDA and SQIVND (reference sequence). The CDR3 DNA, read in part, is TGTGCCAGTAGTGACGGGACAGGGGTGGTGAATGAC. Translated: CASSDGTGVVND. The whole CDR3 region reads CASSDGTGVVNDYTF.

On this clone itself: From the germline J gene comes the end of the CDR3, since the read stops 3 residues before it. The chain joins TRBV5-1 to TRBJ2-5; 11 positions match TRBD2. CDR1 SGHRS and CDR2 YFSETQ come from the germline V gene. The V segment lost 5 bases and the J segment 1 base; nucleotides outside the gene matches: 4. The CDR3 length is 15 residues. The covered CDR3 bases are TGCGCCAGCAGGCGACTAGCGGGAAGCCAAGAGACC. This encodes CASRRLAGSQET. The full CDR3 protein is CASRRLAGSQETQYF.

A note on this clone: The CDR3 is cut off 3 residues early in the read; its end comes from the germline J gene. The V call is TRBV5-1, the J call TRBJ2-3; D is ambiguous. The CDR3 covers 17 residues. Trimming shortened V by 4 bases and J by 1 base, and 19 bases separated the two germline ends. Germline values: CDR1 SGHRS, CDR2 YFSETQ. The CDR3 loop is CASSGMERSLGTDTQYF. Incomplete CDR3 DNA: TGCGCCAGCAGCGGAATGGAGCGCTCTCTTGGCACAGATACG.

To note about this clone: The sequence runs out 3 residues before the end of the CDR3; the remainder is reconstructed from the germline J gene. This chain links TRBV19 with TRBJ1-2, with TRBD1 matching 7 bases. The V gene's germline CDR1 is LNHDA and CDR2 SQIVND (reference sequence). This CDR3 has 14 residues. V shed 5 bases, J shed 4 bases, and the junction held 7 bases outside the gene matches. The covered CDR3 bases are TGTGCCAGTAGTTCCGGGACAGCGGGCTATGGC. It specifies CASSSGTAGYG. The full CDR3 protein is CASSSGTAGYGYTF.

The covered CDR3 bases are TGCAGTGCTAGTCGAAGCGGGGGCCCCTACGAG. Its protein is CSASRSGGPYE. The CDR3 in its entirety is CSASRSGGPYEQYF. The chain couples TRBV20-1 to TRBJ2-7; 8 nucleotides align to TRBD2. The read ends 3 residues early relative to the CDR3; the germline J gene fills the gap. V trimming: 3 bases; J trimming: 2 bases; junction bases outside the gene matches: 6. The CDR3 contains 14 residues. Germline CDR1 DFQATT, CDR2 SNEGSKA (reference sequence).

As regards this clone: The read ends 3 residues before the CDR3 terminus; that terminus is restored from the germline J gene. The rearrangement uses TRBV5-1 and TRBJ2-5; 7 bases map to TRBD1. The CDR3 is made up of 14 amino acids. With V trimmed by 4 bases and J by 3 bases, 6 bases remained unmatched. CDR1 SGHRS and CDR2 YFSETQ come from the germline V gene. Incomplete CDR3 DNA: TGCGCCAGCAGCGGCGGACAGGTTAAAGAGACC. Amino acid sequence: CASSGGQVKET. The whole CDR3 reads CASSGGQVKETQYF.

Notes on this clone: At one boundary the junction diverges from the germline segment, which might be a read error. Read data end 3 residues before the CDR3 end; the end is taken from the germline J gene. This CDR3 is also generated by other DNA sequences in the sample. The chain recombines TRBV18 with TRBJ1-3, with D possibly being TRBD1 (6 bases). CDR3 length: 15 amino acids. Germline V gene sequence: CDR1 KGHSH, CDR2 LQKENI. The CDR3 loop is CASSPPVQGGNTIYF. The CDR3 DNA, read in part, is TGTGCCAGCTCCCCACCGGTCCAGGGGGGAAACACC. The full variable domain, completed using reference TRBV18 and TRBJ1-3, is NAGVMQNPRHLVRRRGQEARLRCSPMKGHSHVYWYRQLPEEGLKFMVYLQKENIIDESGMPKERFSAEFPKEGPSILRIQQVVRGDSAAYFCASSPPVQGGNTIYFGEGSWLTVV.

As concerns this clone: Read sequence stops 3 residues before the CDR3 end, and the germline J gene provides the missing end. The rearrangement uses TRBV7-9 and TRBJ1-2, with a tentative D call TRBD1 (5 bases). CDR3 length: 13 amino acids. Germline V gene data show CDR1 as SEHNR and CDR2 as FQNEAQ (reference sequence). The part of the CDR3 DNA that was read is TGTGCCAGCGAGGGCGGGGGGTACAATGAC. Its translation: CASEGGGYND. The whole CDR3 sequence reads CASEGGGYNDYTF.

As to this clone: The CDR3 end falls 3 residues outside the read, so it is completed with the germline J gene. The V and J genes are TRBV4-1 and TRBJ2-1; D is ambiguous. Germline V CDR1 and CDR2: MGHRA, YSYEKL. This CDR3 region has 15 residues. V shed 1 base and J shed 0 bases, with 7 bases lying between them. Partial CDR3 DNA: TGCGCCAGCAGCCAAGGTCCTAGCTCCTACAATGAG. Its translation: CASSQGPSSYNE. The whole CDR3 region reads CASSQGPSSYNEQFF.

Comment on this clone: Read coverage stops 3 residues before the CDR3 terminus; the germline J gene supplies the remainder. This chain connects TRBV28 to TRBJ1-4; D may be TRBD1 (5 bases). This CDR3 is 17 amino acids long. Germline values: CDR1 MDHEN, CDR2 SYDVKM. V was pared by 8 bases and J by 5 bases, with 24 bases between. CDR3 sequence reads: CASLSPNRQGQNEKLFF. The CDR3 bases that were read are TGTGCCAGCTTGAGCCCGAACCGGCAGGGTCAAAATGAAAAA. The whole variable domain, filled in from reference TRBV28 and TRBJ1-4, reads DVKVTQSSRYLVKRTGEKVFLECVQDMDHENMFWYRQDPGLGLRLIYFSYDVKMKEKGDIPEGYSVSREKKERFSLILESASTNQTSMYLCASLSPNRQGQNEKLFFGSGTQLSVL.

Comment on this clone: The read halts 3 residues ahead of the CDR3 end, with the missing end drawn from the germline J gene. This chain joins TRBV5-6 and TRBJ1-4, with D unclear. CDR3 length: 15 amino acids. Trimming pared 2 bases from V and 0 bases from J, leaving 8 bases between. Germline V gene lookup returns CDR1 SGHDT and CDR2 YYEEEE. CDR3 sequence: CASSFTVATNEKLFF. The sequenced part of the CDR3 DNA is TGTGCCAGCAGCTTTACAGTTGCAACTAATGAAAAA. Together with reference TRBV5-6 and TRBJ1-4, the CDR3 gives the full variable domain: DAGVTQSPTHLIKTRGQQVTLRCSPKSGHDTVSWYQQALGQGPQFIFQYYEEEERQRGNFPDRFSGHQFPNYSSELNVNALLLGDSALYLCASSFTVATNEKLFFGSGTQLSVL.